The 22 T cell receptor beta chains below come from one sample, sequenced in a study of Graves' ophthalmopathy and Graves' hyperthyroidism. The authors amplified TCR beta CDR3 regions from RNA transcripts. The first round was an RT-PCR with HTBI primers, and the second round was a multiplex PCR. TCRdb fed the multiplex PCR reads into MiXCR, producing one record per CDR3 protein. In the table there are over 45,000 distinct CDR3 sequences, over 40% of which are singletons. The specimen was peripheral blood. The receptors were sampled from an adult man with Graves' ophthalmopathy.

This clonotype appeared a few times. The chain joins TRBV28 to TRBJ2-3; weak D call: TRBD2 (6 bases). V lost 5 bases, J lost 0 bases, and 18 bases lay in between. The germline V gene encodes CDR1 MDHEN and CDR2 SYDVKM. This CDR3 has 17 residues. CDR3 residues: CASSPHLGTGSTDTQYF. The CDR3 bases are TGTGCCAGCAGTCCCCACCTCGGGACTGGTAGCACAGATACGCAGTATTTT.

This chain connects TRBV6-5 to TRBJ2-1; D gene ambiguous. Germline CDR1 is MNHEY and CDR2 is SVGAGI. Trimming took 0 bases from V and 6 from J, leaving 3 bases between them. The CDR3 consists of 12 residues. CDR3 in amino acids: CASSYSGNEQFF. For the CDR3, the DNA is TGTGCCAGCAGTTACTCAGGCAATGAGCAGTTCTTC.

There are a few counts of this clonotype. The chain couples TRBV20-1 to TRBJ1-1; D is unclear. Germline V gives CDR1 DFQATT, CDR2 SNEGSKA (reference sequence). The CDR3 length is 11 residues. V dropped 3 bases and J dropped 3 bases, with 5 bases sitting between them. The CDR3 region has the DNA TGCAGTGCTAGTGAAGACACTGAAGCTTTCTTT. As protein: CSASEDTEAFF.

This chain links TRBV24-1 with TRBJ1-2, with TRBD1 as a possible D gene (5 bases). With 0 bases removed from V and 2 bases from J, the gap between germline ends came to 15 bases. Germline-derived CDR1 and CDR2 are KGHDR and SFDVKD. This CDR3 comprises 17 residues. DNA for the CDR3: TGTGCCACCAGTGATTTGCCCGACAGTATACCCAACTATGGCTACACCTTC. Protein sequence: CATSDLPDSIPNYGYTF.

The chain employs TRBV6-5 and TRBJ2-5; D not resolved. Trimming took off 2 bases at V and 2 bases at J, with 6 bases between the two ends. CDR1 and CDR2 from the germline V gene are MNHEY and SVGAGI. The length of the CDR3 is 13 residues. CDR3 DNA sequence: TGTGCCAGCAGTTACGGGCTGCAAGAGACCCAGTACTTC. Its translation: CASSYGLQETQYF.

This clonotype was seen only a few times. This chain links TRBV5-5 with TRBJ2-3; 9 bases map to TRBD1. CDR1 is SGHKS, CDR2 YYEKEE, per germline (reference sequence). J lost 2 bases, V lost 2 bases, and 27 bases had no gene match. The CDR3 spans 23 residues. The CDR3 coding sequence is TGTGCCAGCAGCTTTAGACAGGGGGGTTTTTCCATTATTCGTTCGTCCCCCACAGATACGCAGTATTTT. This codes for CASSFRQGGFSIIRSSPTDTQYF.

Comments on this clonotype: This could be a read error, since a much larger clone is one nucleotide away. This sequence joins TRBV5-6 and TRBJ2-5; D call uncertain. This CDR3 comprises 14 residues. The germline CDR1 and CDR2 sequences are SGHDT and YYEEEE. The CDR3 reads CASGLGPDGETQYF. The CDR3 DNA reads TGTGCCAGCGGCTTGGGTCCGGATGGGGAGACCCAGTACTTC.

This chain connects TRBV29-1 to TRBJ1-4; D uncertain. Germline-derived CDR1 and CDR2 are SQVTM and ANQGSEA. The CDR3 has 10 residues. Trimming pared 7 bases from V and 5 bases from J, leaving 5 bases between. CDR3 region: CSAKNEKLFF. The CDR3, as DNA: TGCAGCGCCAAGAATGAAAAACTGTTTTTT.

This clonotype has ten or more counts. CDR3 sequence reads: CASSLEGHDTDTQYF. As DNA, the CDR3 is TGCGCCAGCAGCTTGGAAGGACACGACACAGATACGCAGTATTTT. The chain links TRBV5-1 to TRBJ2-3; D perhaps matches TRBD1 (5 bases). The V end lost 0 bases, the J end lost 2 bases, and 10 bases lay between the germline ends. The CDR3 runs to 15 residues. Germline V gives CDR1 SGHRS, CDR2 YFSETQ.

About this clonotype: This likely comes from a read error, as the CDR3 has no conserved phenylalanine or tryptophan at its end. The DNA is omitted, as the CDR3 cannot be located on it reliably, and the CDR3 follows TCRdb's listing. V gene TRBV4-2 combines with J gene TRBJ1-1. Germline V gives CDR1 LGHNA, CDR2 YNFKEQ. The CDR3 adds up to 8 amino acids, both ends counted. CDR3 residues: CASSQRTP.

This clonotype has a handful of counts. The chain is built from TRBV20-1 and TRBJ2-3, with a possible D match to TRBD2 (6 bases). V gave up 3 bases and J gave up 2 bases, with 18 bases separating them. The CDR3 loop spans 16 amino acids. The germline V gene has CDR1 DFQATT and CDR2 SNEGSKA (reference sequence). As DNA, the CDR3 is TGCAGTGCTAGTAGGCTTTTCGGGGGAGACACAGATACGCAGTATTTT. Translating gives CSASRLFGGDTDTQYF.

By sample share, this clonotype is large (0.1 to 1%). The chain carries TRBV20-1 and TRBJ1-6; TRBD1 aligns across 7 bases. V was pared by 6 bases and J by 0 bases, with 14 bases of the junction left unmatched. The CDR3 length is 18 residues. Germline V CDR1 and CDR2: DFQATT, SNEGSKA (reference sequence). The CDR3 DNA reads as TGCAGTGCCCTATACCGGGACAGAAAAAGCTCCTATAATTCACCCCTCCACTTT. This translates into CSALYRDRKSSYNSPLHF.

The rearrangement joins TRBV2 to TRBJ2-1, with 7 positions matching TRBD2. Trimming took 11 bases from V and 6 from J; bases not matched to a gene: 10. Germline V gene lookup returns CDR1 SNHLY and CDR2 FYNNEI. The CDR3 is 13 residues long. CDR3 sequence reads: CAGRTRGTNEQFF. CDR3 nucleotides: TGTGCCGGACGGACTAGAGGAACCAATGAGCAGTTCTTC.

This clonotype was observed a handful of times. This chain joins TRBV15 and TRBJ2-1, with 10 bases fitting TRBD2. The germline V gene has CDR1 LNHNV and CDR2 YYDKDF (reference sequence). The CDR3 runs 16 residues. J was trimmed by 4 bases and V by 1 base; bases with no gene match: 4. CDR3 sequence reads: CATSRGPAGGYNEQFF. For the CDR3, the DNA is TGTGCCACCAGCAGAGGGCCAGCGGGAGGGTACAATGAGCAGTTCTTC.

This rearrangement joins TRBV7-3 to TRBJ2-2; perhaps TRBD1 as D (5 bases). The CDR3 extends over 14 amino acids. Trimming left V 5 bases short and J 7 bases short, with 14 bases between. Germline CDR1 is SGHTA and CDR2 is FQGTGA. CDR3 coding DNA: TGTGCCAGCAGCCCACAGGTGAAAGGCGGGGAGCTGTTTTTT. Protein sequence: CASSPQVKGGELFF.

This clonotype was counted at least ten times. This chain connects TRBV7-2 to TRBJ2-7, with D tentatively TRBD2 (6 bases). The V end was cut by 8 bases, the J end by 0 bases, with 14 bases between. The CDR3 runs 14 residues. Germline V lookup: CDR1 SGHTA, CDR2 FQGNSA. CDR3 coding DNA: TGTGCCAGCTCGGCCGGGACTTTCTCCTACGAGCAGTACTTC. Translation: CASSAGTFSYEQYF.

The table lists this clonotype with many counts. This CDR3 reads CASSVGQEFNEKLFF. The CDR3 bases are TGTGCCAGCAGTGTCGGACAGGAGTTTAATGAAAAACTGTTTTTT. The chain employs TRBV7-9 and TRBJ1-4, with 7 bases identical to TRBD1. CDR3 size: 15 residues. J gave up 4 bases and V 6 bases, and 8 bases lay outside the gene matches. Germline CDR1 SEHNR, CDR2 FQNEAQ (reference sequence).

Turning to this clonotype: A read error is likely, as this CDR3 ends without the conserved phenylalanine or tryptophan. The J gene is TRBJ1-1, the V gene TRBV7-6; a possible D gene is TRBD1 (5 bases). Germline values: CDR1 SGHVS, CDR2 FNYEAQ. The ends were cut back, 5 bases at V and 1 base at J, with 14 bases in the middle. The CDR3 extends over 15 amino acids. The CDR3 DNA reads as TGTGCCAGCAGCCTATTTGGGGGGGGGAACACTGAAGCTTTCCTT. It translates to CASSLFGGGNTEAFL.

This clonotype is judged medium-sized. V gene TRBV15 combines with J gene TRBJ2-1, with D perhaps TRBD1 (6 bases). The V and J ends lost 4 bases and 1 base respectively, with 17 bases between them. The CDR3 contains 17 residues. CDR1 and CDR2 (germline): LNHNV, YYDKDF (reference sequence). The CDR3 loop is CATSTTEGHPSYNEQFF. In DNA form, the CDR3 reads TGTGCCACCAGCACCACTGAGGGACACCCTTCCTACAATGAGCAGTTCTTC.

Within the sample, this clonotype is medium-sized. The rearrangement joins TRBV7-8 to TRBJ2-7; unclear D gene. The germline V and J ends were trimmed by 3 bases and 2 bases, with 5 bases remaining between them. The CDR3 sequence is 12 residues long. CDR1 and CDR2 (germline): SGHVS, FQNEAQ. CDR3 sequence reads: CASSFSTYEQYF. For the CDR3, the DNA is TGTGCCAGCAGCTTCAGCACCTACGAGCAGTACTTC.

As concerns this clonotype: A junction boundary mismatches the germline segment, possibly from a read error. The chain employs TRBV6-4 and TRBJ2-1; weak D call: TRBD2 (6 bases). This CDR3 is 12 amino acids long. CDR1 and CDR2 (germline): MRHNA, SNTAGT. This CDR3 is CASSDDGSRQSF. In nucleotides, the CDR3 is TGTGCTAGCAGTGACGACGGGAGTCGGCAGTCCTTC.

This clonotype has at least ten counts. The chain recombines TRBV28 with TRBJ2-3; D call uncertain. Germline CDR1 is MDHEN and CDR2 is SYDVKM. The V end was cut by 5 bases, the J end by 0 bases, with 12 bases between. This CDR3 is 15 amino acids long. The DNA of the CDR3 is TGTGCCAGCAGTCTAGAGCGTCCTAGCACAGATACGCAGTATTTT. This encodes CASSLERPSTDTQYF.